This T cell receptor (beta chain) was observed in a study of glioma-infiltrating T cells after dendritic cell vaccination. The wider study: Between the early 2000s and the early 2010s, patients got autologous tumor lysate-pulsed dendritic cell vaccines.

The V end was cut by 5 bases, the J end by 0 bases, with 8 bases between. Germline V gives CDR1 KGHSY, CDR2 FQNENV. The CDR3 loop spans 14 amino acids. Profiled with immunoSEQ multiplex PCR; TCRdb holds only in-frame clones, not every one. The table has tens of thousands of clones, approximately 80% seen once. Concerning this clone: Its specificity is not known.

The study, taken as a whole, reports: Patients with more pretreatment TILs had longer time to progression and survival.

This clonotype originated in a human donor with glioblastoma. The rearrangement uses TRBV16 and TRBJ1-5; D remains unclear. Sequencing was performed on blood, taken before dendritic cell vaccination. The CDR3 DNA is TGTGCCAGCAGCAGTTTCGGTAGCAATCAGCCCCAGCATTTT. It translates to CASSSFGSNQPQHF. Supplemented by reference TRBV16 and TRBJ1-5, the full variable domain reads GEEVAQTPKHLVRGEGQKAKLYCAPIKGHSYVFWYQQVLKNEFKFLISFQNENVFDETGMPKERFSAKCLPNSPCSLEIQATKLEDSAVYFCASSSFGSNQPQHFGDGTRLSIL.